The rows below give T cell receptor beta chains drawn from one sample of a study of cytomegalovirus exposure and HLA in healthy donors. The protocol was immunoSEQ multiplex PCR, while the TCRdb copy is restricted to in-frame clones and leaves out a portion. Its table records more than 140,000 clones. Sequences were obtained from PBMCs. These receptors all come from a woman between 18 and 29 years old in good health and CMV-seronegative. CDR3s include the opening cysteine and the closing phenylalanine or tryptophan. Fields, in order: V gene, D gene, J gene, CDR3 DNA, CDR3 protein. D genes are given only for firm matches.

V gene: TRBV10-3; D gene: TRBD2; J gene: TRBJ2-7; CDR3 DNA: TGTGCCATCAGTGATGAGCGGGAGAGTCACGAGCAGTACTTC; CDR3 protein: CAISDERESHEQYF
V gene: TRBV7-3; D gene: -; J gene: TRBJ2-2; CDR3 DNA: TGTGCCAGCAGCTCTACTAGGGACACCGGGGAGCTGTTTTTT; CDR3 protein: CASSSTRDTGELFF
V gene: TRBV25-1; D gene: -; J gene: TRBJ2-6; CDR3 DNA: TGTGCCAGCAGTGACAGGAGAGGGTCTGGGGCCAACGTCCTGACTTTC; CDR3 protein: CASSDRRGSGANVLTF
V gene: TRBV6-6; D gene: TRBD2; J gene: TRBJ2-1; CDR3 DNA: TGTGCCAGCAGTTCCCTGGGACTAGCGGAATACAATGAGCAGTTCTTC; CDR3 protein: CASSSLGLAEYNEQFF
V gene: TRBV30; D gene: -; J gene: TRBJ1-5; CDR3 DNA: TGTGCCTGGAGTGTTGTCACAGCTGGCCAGCCCCAGCATTTT; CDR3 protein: CAWSVVTAGQPQHF
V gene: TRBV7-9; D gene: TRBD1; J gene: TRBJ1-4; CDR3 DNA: TGTGCCAGCAGCTTAGCACGGGACAGCAGAACAACTAATGAAAAACTGTTTTTT; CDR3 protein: CASSLARDSRTTNEKLFF
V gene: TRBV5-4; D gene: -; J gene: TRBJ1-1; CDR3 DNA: TGTGCCAGCAGCATTACAGGGTTTAGGAACACTGAAGCTTTCTTT; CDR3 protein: CASSITGFRNTEAFF
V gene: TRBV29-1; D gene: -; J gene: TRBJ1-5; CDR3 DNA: TGCAGCGTTGGAGAGGGGGGAATGGATCAGCCCCAGCATTTT; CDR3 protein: CSVGEGGMDQPQHF
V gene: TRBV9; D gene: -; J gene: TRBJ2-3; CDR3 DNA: TGTGCCAGCAGCGTAGGGCGGGTCACGGATACGCAGTATTTT; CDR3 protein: CASSVGRVTDTQYF
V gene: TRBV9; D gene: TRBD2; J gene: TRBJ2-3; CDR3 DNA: TGTGCCAGCAGCGTGGGACTAGACGGGGATACGCAGTATTTT; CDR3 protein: CASSVGLDGDTQYF
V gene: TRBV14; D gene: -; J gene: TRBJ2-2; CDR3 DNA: TGTGCCAGCAGCTACGGGACTACCGGGGAGCTGTTTTTT; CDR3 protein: CASSYGTTGELFF
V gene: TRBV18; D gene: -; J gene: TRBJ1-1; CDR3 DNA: TGTGCCAGCTCACCAGGAGGGCTAGAGCTTAACACTGAAGCTTTCTTT; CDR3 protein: CASSPGGLELNTEAFF
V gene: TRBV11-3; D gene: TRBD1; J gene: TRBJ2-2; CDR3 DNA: TGTGCCAGCAGCTTAGGACAGGGTAGGAACACCGGGGAGCTGTTTTTT; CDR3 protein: CASSLGQGRNTGELFF
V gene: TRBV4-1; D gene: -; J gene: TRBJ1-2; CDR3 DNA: TGCGCCAGCAGCTCCCGGGACAAGTCTTATGGCTACACCTTC; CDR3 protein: CASSSRDKSYGYTF
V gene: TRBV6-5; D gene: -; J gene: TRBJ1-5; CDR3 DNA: TGTGCCAGCAGTTACCGAGCCGGGTTAAATCAGCCCCAGCATTTT; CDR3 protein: CASSYRAGLNQPQHF
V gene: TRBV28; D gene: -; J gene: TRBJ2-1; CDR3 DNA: TGTGCCAGCAGTTTCTCCCCCCCCAATGAGCAGTTCTTC; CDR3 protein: CASSFSPPNEQFF
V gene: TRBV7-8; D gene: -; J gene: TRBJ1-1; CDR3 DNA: TGTGCCAGCAGCTCCACTGGGAGGTGGAACACTGAAGCTTTCTTT; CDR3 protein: CASSSTGRWNTEAFF
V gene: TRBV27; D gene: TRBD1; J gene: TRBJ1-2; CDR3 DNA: TGTGCCAGCAGTTTTACAGGGGGATATGGCTACACCTTC; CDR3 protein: CASSFTGGYGYTF
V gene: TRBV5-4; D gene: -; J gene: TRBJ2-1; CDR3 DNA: TGTGCCAGCAGCTCCAGGGGTCAACTTGACAATGAGCAGTTCTTC; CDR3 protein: CASSSRGQLDNEQFF
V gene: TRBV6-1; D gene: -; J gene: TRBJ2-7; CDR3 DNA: TGTGCCAGCTTACCCCGGGACACCTCCTACGAGCAGTACTTC; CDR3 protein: CASLPRDTSYEQYF
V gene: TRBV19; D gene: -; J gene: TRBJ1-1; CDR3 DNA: TGTGCCAGTAGTACCCCTGCTCACTTGAACACTGAAGCTTTCTTT; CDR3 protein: CASSTPAHLNTEAFF
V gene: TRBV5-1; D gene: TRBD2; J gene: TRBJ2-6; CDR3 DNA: TGCGCCAGCAGCCGGGGCGGGAGCCACTCTGGGGCCAACGTCCTGACTTTC; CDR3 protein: CASSRGGSHSGANVLTF
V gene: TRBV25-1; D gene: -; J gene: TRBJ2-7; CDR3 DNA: TGTGCCAGCAGTTCGAAACTAGGCTCCTACGAGCAGTACTTC; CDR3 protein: CASSSKLGSYEQYF
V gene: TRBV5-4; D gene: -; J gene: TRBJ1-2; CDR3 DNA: TGTGCCAGCAGCTTGCCCGAAGCCGCTTGGTATGGCTACACCTTC; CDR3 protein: CASSLPEAAWYGYTF
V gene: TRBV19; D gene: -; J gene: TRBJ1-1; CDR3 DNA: TGTGCCAGTAGTATAGATGTCGGGGAATACAGGAACACTGAAGCTTTCTTT; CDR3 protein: CASSIDVGEYRNTEAFF
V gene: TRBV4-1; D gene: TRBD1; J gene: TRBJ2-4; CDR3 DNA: TGCGCCAGCAGCACGCAACCACAGGGGGCGGCCAAAAACATTCAGTACTTC; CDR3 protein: CASSTQPQGAAKNIQYF
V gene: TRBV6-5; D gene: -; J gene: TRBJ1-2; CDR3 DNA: TGTGCCAGCAGTGAGTCGGCAGGGAATGGCTACACCTTC; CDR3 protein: CASSESAGNGYTF
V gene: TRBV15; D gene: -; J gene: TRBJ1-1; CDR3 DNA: TGTGCCACCAGCAGAGAGGAGGTGAACACTGAAGCTTTCTTT; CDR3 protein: CATSREEVNTEAFF
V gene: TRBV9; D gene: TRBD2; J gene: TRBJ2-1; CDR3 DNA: TGTGCCAGCAGCGAGCCCCCGCGGGAGGGCCGATTGTTCTTC; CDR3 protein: CASSEPPREGRLFF
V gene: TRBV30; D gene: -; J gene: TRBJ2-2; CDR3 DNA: TGTGCCTGCCCGACAAGGGGGAACGGGGAGCTGTTTTTT; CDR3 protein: CACPTRGNGELFF
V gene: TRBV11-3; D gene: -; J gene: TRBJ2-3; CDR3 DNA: TGTGCCAGCAGCCCATACGGGGGAAGCGAGGTGGTAGATACGCAGTATTTT; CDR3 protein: CASSPYGGSEVVDTQYF
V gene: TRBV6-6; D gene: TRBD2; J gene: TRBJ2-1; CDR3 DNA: TGTGCCAGCAGTTTCCGGACTAGCGGGTCGTCCAATGAGCAGTTCTTC; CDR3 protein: CASSFRTSGSSNEQFF
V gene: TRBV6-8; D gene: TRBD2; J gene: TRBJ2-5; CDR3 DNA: TGTGCCAGCAGTTACCTGGCTAGCGGCTTGAACCAAGAGACCCAGTACTTC; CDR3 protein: CASSYLASGLNQETQYF
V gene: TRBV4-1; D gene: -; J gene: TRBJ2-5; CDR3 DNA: TGCGCCAGCAACCATCCCGGGGGGACACTCAACTCGGAGACCCAGTACTTC; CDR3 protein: CASNHPGGTLNSETQYF
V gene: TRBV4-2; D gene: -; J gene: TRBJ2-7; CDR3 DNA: TGTGCCAGCAGCCAAGCCGGGACTGGATACGAGCAGTACTTC; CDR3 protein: CASSQAGTGYEQYF
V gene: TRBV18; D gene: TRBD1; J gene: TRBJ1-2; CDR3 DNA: TGTGCCAGCTCAGTAGCCGGGACAGGTCCTCTCTATGGCTACACCTTC; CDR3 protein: CASSVAGTGPLYGYTF
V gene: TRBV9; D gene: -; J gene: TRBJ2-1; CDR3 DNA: TGTGCCAGCAGCGTAGGTGGGCTGCTCGTCAATGAGCAGTTCTTC; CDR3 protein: CASSVGGLLVNEQFF
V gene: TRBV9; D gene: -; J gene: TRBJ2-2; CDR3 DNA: TGTGCCAGCAGTGAACAGGAAACCGGGGAGCTGTTTTTT; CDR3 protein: CASSEQETGELFF
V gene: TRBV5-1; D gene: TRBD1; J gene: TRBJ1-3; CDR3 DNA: TGCGCCAGCAGCCCAGAGGGGACAGGCCGTGGAAACACCATATATTTT; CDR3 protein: CASSPEGTGRGNTIYF
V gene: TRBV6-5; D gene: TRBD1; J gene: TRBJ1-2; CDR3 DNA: TGTGCCAGCAGCCAATCACAGGGGTTTGGGGGCTACACCTTC; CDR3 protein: CASSQSQGFGGYTF
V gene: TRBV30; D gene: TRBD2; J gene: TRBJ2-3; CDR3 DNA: TGTGCCTGGAGTCCAGGACTAGCGGGAGCAGATACGCAGTATTTT; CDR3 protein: CAWSPGLAGADTQYF
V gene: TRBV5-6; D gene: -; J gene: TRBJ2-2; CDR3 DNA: TGTGCCAGCAGCTTGGAGTACCTTTCCGCGCCGACCGGGGAGCTGTTTTTT; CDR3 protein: CASSLEYLSAPTGELFF
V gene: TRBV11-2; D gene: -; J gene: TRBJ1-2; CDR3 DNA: TGTGCCAGCAGCTTAGCGGGGGGGAACTATGGCTACACCTTC; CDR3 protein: CASSLAGGNYGYTF
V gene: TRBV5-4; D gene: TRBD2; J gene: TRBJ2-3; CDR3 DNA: TGTGCCAGCAGGAGTAGCGGGGGGAGCACAGATACGCAGTATTTT; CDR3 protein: CASRSSGGSTDTQYF
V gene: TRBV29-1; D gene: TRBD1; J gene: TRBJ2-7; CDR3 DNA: TGCAGCGCCGTCGGCCAAGGGGGCCGGGACGCATCCTACGAGCAGTACTTC; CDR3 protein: CSAVGQGGRDASYEQYF
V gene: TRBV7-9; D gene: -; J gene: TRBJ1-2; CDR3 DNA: TGTGCCAGCAGTCCCGACTGGGGAGGTGGCTACACCTTC; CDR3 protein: CASSPDWGGGYTF
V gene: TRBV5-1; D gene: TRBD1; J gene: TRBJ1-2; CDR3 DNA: TGCGCCAGCAGCCAAGGGCTGGACAGGGGCCCGAGTGGCTACACCTTC; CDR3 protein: CASSQGLDRGPSGYTF
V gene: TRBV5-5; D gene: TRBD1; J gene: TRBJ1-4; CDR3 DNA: TGTGCCAGCAGCCGAAAGGACAGGGGCGCGGGTGAAAAACTGTTTTTT; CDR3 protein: CASSRKDRGAGEKLFF
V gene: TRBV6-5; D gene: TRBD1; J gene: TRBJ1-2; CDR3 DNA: TGTGCCAGCAGTTACTTGACAGGGGGTAACTATGGCTACACCTTC; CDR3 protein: CASSYLTGGNYGYTF
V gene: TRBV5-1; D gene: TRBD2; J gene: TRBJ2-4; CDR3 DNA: TGCGCCAGCAGCTTGGCCGGACGGGAGGGCAACATTCAGTACTTC; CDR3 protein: CASSLAGREGNIQYF